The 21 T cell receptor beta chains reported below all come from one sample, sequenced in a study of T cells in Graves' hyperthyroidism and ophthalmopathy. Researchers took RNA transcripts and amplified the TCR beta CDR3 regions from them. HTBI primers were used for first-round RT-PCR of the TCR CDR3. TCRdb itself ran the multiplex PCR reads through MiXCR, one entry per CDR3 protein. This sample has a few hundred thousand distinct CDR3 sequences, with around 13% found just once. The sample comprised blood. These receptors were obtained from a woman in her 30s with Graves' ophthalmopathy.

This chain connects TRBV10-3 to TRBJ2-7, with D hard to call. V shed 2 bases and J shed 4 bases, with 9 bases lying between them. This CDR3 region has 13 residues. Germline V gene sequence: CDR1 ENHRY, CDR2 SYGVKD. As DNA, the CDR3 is TGTGCCATCAGTGAGAACTCTTATTACGAGCAGTACTTC. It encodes CAISENSYYEQYF.

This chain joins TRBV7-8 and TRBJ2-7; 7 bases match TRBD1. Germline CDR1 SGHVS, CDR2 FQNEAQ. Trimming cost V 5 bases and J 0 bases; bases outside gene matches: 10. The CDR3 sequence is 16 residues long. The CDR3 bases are TGTGCCAGCAGCGACCTACGGGACAGTTTCTCCTACGAGCAGTACTTC. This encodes CASSDLRDSFSYEQYF.

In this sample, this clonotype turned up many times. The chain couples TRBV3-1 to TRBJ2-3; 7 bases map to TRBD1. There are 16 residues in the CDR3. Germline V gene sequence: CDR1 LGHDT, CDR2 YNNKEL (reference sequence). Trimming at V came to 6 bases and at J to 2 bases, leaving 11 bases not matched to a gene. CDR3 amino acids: CASSTKNRGPTDTQYF. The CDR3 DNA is TGTGCCAGCAGTACAAAGAACAGGGGACCCACAGATACGCAGTATTTT.

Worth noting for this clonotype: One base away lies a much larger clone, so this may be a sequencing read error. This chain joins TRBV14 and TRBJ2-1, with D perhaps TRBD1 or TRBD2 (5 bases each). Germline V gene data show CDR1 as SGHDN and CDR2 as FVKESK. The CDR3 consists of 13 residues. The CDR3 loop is CASNQVVWGEQFF. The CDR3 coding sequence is TGTGCCAGCAACCAAGTTGTGTGGGGGGAGCAGTTCTTC.

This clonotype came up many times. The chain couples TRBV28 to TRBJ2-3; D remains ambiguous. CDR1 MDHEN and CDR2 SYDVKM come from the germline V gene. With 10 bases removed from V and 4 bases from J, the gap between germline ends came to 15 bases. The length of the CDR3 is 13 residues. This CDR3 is CATNAGYADTQYF. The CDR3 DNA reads TGTGCCACCAACGCCGGGTATGCAGATACGCAGTATTTT.

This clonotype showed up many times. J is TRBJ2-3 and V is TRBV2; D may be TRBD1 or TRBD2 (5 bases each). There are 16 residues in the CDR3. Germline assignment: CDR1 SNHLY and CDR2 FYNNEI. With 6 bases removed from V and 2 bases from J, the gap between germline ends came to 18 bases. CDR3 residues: CASRYRTVGDTDTQYF. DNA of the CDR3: TGTGCCAGCAGATACCGGACGGTGGGGGACACAGATACGCAGTATTTT.

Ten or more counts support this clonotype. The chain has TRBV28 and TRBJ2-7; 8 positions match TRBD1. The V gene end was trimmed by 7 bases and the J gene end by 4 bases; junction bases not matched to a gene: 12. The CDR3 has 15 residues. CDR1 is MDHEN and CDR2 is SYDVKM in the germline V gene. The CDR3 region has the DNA TGTGCCAGCATCTCCCGCGGACAGGGCATTTACGAGCAGTACTTC. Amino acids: CASISRGQGIYEQYF. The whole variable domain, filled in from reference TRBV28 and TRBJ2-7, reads DVKVTQSSRYLVKRTGEKVFLECVQDMDHENMFWYRQDPGLGLRLIYFSYDVKMKEKGDIPEGYSVSREKKERFSLILESASTNQTSMYLCASISRGQGIYEQYFGPGTRLTVT.

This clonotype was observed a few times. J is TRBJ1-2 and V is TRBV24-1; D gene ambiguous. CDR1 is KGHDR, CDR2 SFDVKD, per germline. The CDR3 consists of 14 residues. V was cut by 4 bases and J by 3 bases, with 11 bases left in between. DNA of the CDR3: TGTGCCACCAGTGACCCCGGACGGTACTATGGCTACACCTTC. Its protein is CATSDPGRYYGYTF.

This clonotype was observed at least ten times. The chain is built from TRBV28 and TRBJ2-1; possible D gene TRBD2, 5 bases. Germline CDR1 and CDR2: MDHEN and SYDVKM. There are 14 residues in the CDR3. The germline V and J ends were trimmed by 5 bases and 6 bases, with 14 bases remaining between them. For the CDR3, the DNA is TGTGCCAGCAGTAGAAGTCGGGATCTCAATGAGCAGTTCTTC. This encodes CASSRSRDLNEQFF.

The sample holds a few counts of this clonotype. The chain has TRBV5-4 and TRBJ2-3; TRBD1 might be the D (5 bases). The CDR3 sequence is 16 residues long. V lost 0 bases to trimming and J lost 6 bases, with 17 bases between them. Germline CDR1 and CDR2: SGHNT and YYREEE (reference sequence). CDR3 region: CASSLDQGSNTDTQYF. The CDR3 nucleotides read TGTGCCAGCAGCTTGGATCAGGGAAGCAATACGGATACGCAGTATTTT.

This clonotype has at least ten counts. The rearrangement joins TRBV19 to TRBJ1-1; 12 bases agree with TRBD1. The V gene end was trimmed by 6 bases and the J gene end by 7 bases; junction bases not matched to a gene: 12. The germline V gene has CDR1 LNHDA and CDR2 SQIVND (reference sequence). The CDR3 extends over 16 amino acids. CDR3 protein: CASSGAGTGGRGEAFF. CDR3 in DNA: TGTGCCAGTAGCGGAGCCGGGACAGGGGGCAGAGGTGAAGCTTTCTTT. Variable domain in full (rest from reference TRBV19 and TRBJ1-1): DGGITQSPKYLFRKEGQNVTLSCEQNLNHDAMYWYRQDPGQGLRLIYYSQIVNDFQKGDIAEGYSVSREKKESFPLTVTSAQKNPTAFYLCASSGAGTGGRGEAFFGQGTRLTVV.

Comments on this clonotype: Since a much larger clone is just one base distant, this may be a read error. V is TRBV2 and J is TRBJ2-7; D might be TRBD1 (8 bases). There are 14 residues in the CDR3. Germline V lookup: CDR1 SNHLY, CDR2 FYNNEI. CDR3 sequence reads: CASRDREGSYEKYF. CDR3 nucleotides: TGTGCCAGCAGGGACAGGGAGGGCTCCTACGAGAAGTACTTC.

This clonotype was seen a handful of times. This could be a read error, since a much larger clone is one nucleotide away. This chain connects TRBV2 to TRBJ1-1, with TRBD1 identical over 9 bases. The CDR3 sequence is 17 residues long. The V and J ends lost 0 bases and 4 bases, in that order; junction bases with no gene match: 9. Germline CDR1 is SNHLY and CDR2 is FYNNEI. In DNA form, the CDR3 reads TGTGCCAGCAGTGAAGCCGGGACAGGGCTACTGAGCACTGAAGCTTTCTTT. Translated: CASSEAGTGLLSTEAFF.

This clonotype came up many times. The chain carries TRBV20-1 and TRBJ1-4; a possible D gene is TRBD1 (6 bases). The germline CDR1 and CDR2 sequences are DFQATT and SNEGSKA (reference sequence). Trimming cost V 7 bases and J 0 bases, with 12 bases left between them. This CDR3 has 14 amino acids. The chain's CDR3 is CSVPTGTTNEKLFF. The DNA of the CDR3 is TGCAGTGTCCCCACAGGGACAACTAATGAAAAACTGTTTTTT.

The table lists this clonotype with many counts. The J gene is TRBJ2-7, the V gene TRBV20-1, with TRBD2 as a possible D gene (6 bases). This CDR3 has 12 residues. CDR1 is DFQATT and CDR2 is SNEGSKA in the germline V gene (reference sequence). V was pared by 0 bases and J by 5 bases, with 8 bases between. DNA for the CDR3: TGCAGTGCTAGAGATCGGGAGAACGAGCAGTACTTC. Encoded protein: CSARDRENEQYF.

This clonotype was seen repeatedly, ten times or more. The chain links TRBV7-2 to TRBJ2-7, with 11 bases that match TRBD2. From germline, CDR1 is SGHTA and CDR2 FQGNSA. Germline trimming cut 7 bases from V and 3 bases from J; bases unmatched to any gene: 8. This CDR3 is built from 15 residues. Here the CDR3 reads CASTHPGTSGYEQYF. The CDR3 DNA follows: TGTGCCAGCACCCATCCCGGGACTAGCGGCTACGAGCAGTACTTC. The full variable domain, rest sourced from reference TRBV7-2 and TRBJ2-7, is GAGVSQSPSNKVTEKGKDVELRCDPISGHTALYWYRQSLGQGLEFLIYFQGNSAPDKSGLPSDRFSAERTGGSVSTLTIQRTQQEDSAVYLCASTHPGTSGYEQYFGPGTRLTVT.

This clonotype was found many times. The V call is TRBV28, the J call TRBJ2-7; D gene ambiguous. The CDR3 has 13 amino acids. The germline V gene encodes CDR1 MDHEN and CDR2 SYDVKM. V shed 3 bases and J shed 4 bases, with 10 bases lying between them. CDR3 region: CASSLSRPYEQYF. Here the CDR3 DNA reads TGTGCCAGCAGTTTGTCCCGCCCTTACGAGCAGTACTTC.

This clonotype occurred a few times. The CDR3 DNA follows: TGTGCCAGCAGCCACCCGGGGGGCTATCAAGATACGCAGTATTTT. It encodes CASSHPGGYQDTQYF. J is TRBJ2-3 and V is TRBV27, with a tentative D call TRBD2 (7 bases). Trimming pared 6 bases from V and 5 bases from J, leaving 18 bases between. This CDR3 contains 15 residues. Germline V gene sequence: CDR1 MNHEY, CDR2 SMNVEV (reference sequence).

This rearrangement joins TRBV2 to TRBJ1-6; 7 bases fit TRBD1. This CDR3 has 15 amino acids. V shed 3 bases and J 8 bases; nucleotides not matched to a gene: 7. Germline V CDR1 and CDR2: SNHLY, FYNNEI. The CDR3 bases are TGTGCCAGCAGTGAGGCCGGGACAGCATATTCACCCCTCCACTTT. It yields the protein CASSEAGTAYSPLHF.

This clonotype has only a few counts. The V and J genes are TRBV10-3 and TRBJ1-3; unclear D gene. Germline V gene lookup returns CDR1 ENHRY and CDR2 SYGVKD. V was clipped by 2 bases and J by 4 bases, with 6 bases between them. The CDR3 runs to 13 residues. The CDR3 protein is CAISEGKGNTIYF. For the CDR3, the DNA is TGTGCCATCAGTGAGGGAAAAGGAAACACCATATATTTT.

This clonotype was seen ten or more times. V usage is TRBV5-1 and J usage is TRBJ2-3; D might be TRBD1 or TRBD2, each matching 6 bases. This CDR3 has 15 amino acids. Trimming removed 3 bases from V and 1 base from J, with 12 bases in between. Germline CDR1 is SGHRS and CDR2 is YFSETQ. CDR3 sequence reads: CASSWGASGTDTQYF. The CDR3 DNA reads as TGCGCCAGCAGCTGGGGGGCTAGCGGCACAGATACGCAGTATTTT.